One T cell receptor beta chain is described in this entry. The antigen is unknown. Stable Graves' hyperthyroidism meant no ophthalmopathy progression within 18 months. Using over 8.5 ml of fresh peripheral blood, PBMCs were prepared. This entry belongs to a study of T cells in Graves' hyperthyroidism and ophthalmopathy. Study outcomes and limitations: Researchers found most expanded thyroid clonotypes above 0.001 in blood as well.

This CDR3 spans 16 amino acids. Germline V gene data show CDR1 as SGHVS and CDR2 as FQNEAQ. With 1 base removed from V and 6 bases from J, the gap between germline ends came to 19 bases. Regions amplified from RNA transcripts were the TCR beta CDR3 regions. In the first-round RT-PCR of the TCR CDR3, the HTBI primer set was used. TCRdb redid the calling of the multiplex PCR reads with MiXCR, one entry per CDR3 protein. The sample shows 250,000 to 300,000 distinct CDR3 sequences, approximately 14% of them seen only once. This chain links TRBV7-8 with TRBJ2-7; the D gene is possibly TRBD2 (6 bases). Sample: blood. This clonotype was obtained from a woman aged 40 to 50 with Graves' hyperthyroidism. CDR3 DNA: TGTGCCAGCAGCTTAGTGGGGGGACCCCACGGGGCCGAGCAGTACTTC. The encoded protein is CASSLVGGPHGAEQYF.